The 2 T cell receptor beta chains given below trace back to one sample, sequenced in a study of blood T cell repertoires in COVID-19. Method: immunoSEQ multiplex PCR; TCRdb's copy keeps in-frame clones and lacks some. Here the sample spans some 180,000 clones, 90% being singletons. Material: peripheral blood. The receptors come from a middle-aged man with acute or convalescent COVID-19.

The genes are TRBV9 and TRBJ2-7; 8 bases match TRBD2. Germline V CDR1 and CDR2: SGDLS, YYNGEE. The trim removed 2 bases at V and 6 bases at J, leaving 16 bases unmatched. The CDR3 length is 17 residues. In DNA form, the CDR3 reads TGTGCCAGCAGCGTCACACCGGGACTAGAAGCTTTGGGCGAGCAGTACTTC. Translation: CASSVTPGLEALGEQYF.

The V gene is TRBV30, the J gene TRBJ2-5; D is possibly TRBD2 (6 bases). Trimming shortened V by 3 bases and J by 4 bases, and 9 bases separated the two germline ends. This CDR3 region has 12 residues. Germline V CDR1 and CDR2: GTSNPN, SVGIG (reference sequence). The CDR3, as DNA: TGTGCCTGGAGCGCGGGAAGAGAGACCCAGTACTTC. Translating gives CAWSAGRETQYF.